This entry lists 23 T cell receptor beta chains sequenced from one sample in a study of T cell changes during pregnancy in multiple sclerosis. The method was immunoSEQ multiplex PCR; TCRdb's version includes in-frame clones alone and lacks a portion of them. The sample lists over 90,000 clones; around 94% were seen once. The sequenced sample was peripheral blood, obtained after pregnancy. These receptors came from a female donor with multiple sclerosis, enrolled in a pregnancy study.

The V gene is TRBV5-4, the J gene TRBJ1-1; no reliable D call. The CDR3 runs to 14 residues. Germline values: CDR1 SGHNT, CDR2 YYREEE (reference sequence). Trimming removed 1 base at V and 1 base at J, with 8 bases between. This CDR3 reads CASSLSPGNTEAFF. The DNA of the CDR3 is TGTGCCAGCAGCTTGAGTCCAGGGAACACTGAAGCTTTCTTT.

J is TRBJ1-5 and V is TRBV19, with D unclear. Germline CDR1 reads LNHDA; CDR2 reads SQIVND (reference sequence). V lost 2 bases, J lost 0 bases, and 5 bases lay in between. The CDR3 is made up of 14 amino acids. The CDR3 protein is CASSITYSNQPQHF. The CDR3 DNA reads TGTGCCAGTAGTATAACCTATAGCAATCAGCCCCAGCATTTT.

The chain carries TRBV29-1 and TRBJ1-1; tentative D call: TRBD1 (5 bases). CDR1 and CDR2 from the germline V gene are SQVTM and ANQGSEA. Deletions cut 4 bases from V and 6 bases from J, with 9 bases between. The CDR3 consists of 11 residues. The chain's CDR3 is CSVVGGSEAFF. CDR3 DNA sequence: TGCAGCGTTGTGGGGGGATCTGAAGCTTTCTTT.

This rearrangement joins TRBV2 to TRBJ2-5; D remains unclear. Deletions cut 1 base from V and 2 bases from J, with 8 bases between. CDR3 size: 14 residues. Germline loops: CDR1 SNHLY, CDR2 FYNNEI. CDR3 coding DNA: TGTGCCAGCAGTGAAGTCAGGTCGCAAGAGACCCAGTACTTC. It translates to CASSEVRSQETQYF.

The chain has TRBV7-3 and TRBJ2-1; D not resolved. Germline CDR1 and CDR2: SGHTA and FQGTGA. V lost 5 bases to trimming and J lost 3 bases, with 11 bases between them. This CDR3 is 14 amino acids long. The CDR3 DNA reads as TGTGCCAGCAGCCCGACTCGCGACTACAATGAGCAGTTCTTC. This gives the protein CASSPTRDYNEQFF.

The genes are TRBV5-6 and TRBJ2-7, with 8 bases matching TRBD2. Germline V CDR1 and CDR2: SGHDT, YYEEEE. The ends lost 4 bases at V and 4 bases at J; junction bases unmatched: 10. This CDR3 is built from 15 residues. The CDR3 nucleotides read TGTGCCAGCAGCCCGTTGGCGGGGGGAACATACGAGCAGTACTTC. It codes for CASSPLAGGTYEQYF.

The V gene is TRBV19, the J gene TRBJ1-4; D uncertain. The CDR3 contains 14 residues. V lost 4 bases, J lost 0 bases, and 6 bases lay in between. Looked up from germline, CDR1 is LNHDA and CDR2 is SQIVND (reference sequence). The chain's CDR3 is CASSTSATNEKLFF. CDR3 nucleotide sequence: TGTGCCAGTAGTACGAGTGCAACTAATGAAAAACTGTTTTTT.

This clone was detected only once. The chain combines TRBV6-1 with TRBJ2-5, with a tentative D call TRBD1 (6 bases). The germline V gene encodes CDR1 MNHNS and CDR2 SASEGT. The CDR3 sequence is 15 residues long. V lost 4 bases, J lost 6 bases, and 18 bases lay in between. As DNA, the CDR3 is TGTGCCAGCAGTGGCTACGGGTCCCAGGGGAAGACCCAGTACTTC. Translated: CASSGYGSQGKTQYF.

The V and J genes are TRBV19 and TRBJ1-5; 9 nucleotides agree with TRBD1. Germline V gives CDR1 LNHDA, CDR2 SQIVND (reference sequence). This CDR3 comprises 16 residues. V lost 7 bases, J lost 6 bases, and 13 bases stayed unmatched. This chain's CDR3 is CASTLINRGHAQPQHF. The CDR3 region has the DNA TGTGCCAGTACCTTAATCAACAGGGGGCATGCTCAGCCCCAGCATTTT.

The V and J genes are TRBV5-1 and TRBJ2-2; D is perhaps TRBD1 (5 bases). CDR3 size: 15 residues. Germline-derived CDR1 and CDR2 are SGHRS and YFSETQ. Trimming cost V 1 base and J 0 bases, with 7 bases left between them. CDR3 in DNA: TGCGCCAGCAGCTTGAAAGGGGCGAACACCGGGGAGCTGTTTTTT. This sequence encodes CASSLKGANTGELFF.

This chain uses TRBV7-3 with TRBJ2-6; 8 bases line up with TRBD1. Trimming cost V 10 bases and J 1 base; bases outside gene matches: 6. Germline CDR1 and CDR2: SGHTA and FQGTGA. This CDR3 is built from 15 residues. The CDR3 DNA is TGTGCCACCGGGACAGGCCTTTCTGGGGCCAACGTCCTGACTTTC. Its protein product is CATGTGLSGANVLTF. Variable domain in full (rest from reference TRBV7-3 and TRBJ2-6): GAGVSQTPSNKVTEKGKYVELRCDPISGHTALYWYRQSLGQGPEFLIYFQGTGAADDSGLPNDRFFAVRPEGSVSTLKIQRTERGDSAVYLCATGTGLSGANVLTFGAGSRLTVL.

This chain uses TRBV25-1 with TRBJ2-5, with 7 bases lining up with TRBD2. The CDR3 extends over 18 amino acids. J was trimmed by 4 bases and V by 3 bases; bases with no gene match: 17. Germline lookup yields CDR1 MGHDK and CDR2 SYGVNS. In DNA form, the CDR3 reads TGTGCCAGCAGTGAGCCCCACCCACTAGCGTCGGGTCGAGAGACCCAGTACTTC. Its protein is CASSEPHPLASGRETQYF.

The rearrangement links TRBV5-4 to TRBJ2-5; 7 nucleotides agree with TRBD1. The germline V gene encodes CDR1 SGHNT and CDR2 YYREEE (reference sequence). This CDR3 contains 12 residues. Unmatched junction bases numbered 0, after V lost 6 bases and J lost 1 base. This CDR3 reads CASKGAQETQYF. CDR3 DNA: TGTGCCAGCAAGGGGGCCCAAGAGACCCAGTACTTC.

J is TRBJ2-7 and V is TRBV7-8; TRBD1 aligns across 12 bases. After removal of 1 base from V and 2 bases from J, the junction contained 0 bases not matched to a gene. The CDR3 has 15 amino acids. Per the germline V gene, CDR1 is SGHVS and CDR2 is FQNEAQ. In DNA form, the CDR3 reads TGTGCCAGCAGCTTAGGGGACAGGGGGCCCTACGAGCAGTACTTC. This translates into CASSLGDRGPYEQYF.

The chain has TRBV6-5 and TRBJ2-7, with 12 bases fitting TRBD2. CDR3 length: 15 amino acids. Germline V gives CDR1 MNHEY, CDR2 SVGAGI. V shed 7 bases, J shed 2 bases, and the junction held 6 bases outside the gene matches. For the CDR3, the DNA is TGTGCCAGCACCACACTAGCGGGAGGCGCCTACGAGCAGTACTTC. It translates to CASTTLAGGAYEQYF.

The chain carries TRBV5-4 and TRBJ1-1; TRBD1 is a possible D gene (6 bases). There are 14 residues in the CDR3. V dropped 4 bases and J dropped 2 bases, with 12 bases sitting between them. CDR1 is SGHNT and CDR2 is YYREEE in the germline V gene (reference sequence). CDR3 sequence: CASSPGTPNTEAFF. CDR3 bases: TGTGCCAGCAGCCCCGGGACACCCAACACTGAAGCTTTCTTT.

The CDR3 here is CASSYADRSEQFF. The CDR3 DNA follows: TGTGCCAGCAGTTACGCCGACAGGTCTGAGCAGTTCTTC. The rearrangement joins TRBV6-5 to TRBJ2-1; D possibly corresponds to TRBD1 (6 bases). Per the germline V gene, CDR1 is MNHEY and CDR2 is SVGAGI. The CDR3 sequence is 13 residues long. Between the trimmed V and J ends, which lost 2 bases and 9 bases, there was a span of 11 bases.

The rearrangement joins TRBV7-7 to TRBJ2-1; perhaps TRBD2 as D (6 bases). This CDR3 is 15 amino acids long. CDR1 is SSHAT, CDR2 FNYEAQ, per germline (reference sequence). V was trimmed by 1 base and J by 4 bases, leaving 11 bases between them. As DNA, the CDR3 is TGTGCCAGCAGCTTAGTCGGGAGCGGGTACAATGAGCAGTTCTTC. Translated, it gives CASSLVGSGYNEQFF.

The V gene is TRBV27, the J gene TRBJ1-5; 7 bases align to TRBD1. This CDR3 contains 16 residues. CDR1 is MNHEY and CDR2 is SMNVEV in the germline V gene (reference sequence). V gave up 5 bases and J gave up 4 bases; unmatched junction bases: 11. The CDR3, as DNA: TGTGCCAGCAGTACATTTTACAGGGGTCCAAATCAGCCCCAGCATTTT. Residues: CASSTFYRGPNQPQHF.

The rearrangement uses TRBV6-1 and TRBJ1-5; D gene ambiguous. The length of the CDR3 is 14 residues. V lost 5 bases to trimming and J lost 4 bases, with 12 bases between them. The germline V gene encodes CDR1 MNHNS and CDR2 SASEGT. The CDR3 sequence is CASSQRSLNQPQHF. The CDR3 DNA reads TGTGCCAGCAGTCAGAGGAGCCTTAATCAGCCCCAGCATTTT.

This rearrangement joins TRBV5-1 to TRBJ2-3, with D tentatively TRBD1 (6 bases). Germline CDR1 SGHRS, CDR2 YFSETQ. V lost 9 bases to trimming and J lost 2 bases, with 7 bases between them. This CDR3 comprises 11 residues. CDR3 sequence reads: CATGVTDTQYF. CDR3 bases: TGCGCCACAGGGGTCACAGATACGCAGTATTTT.

This clone has at least ten counts. The genes are TRBV7-9 and TRBJ1-2; possible D gene TRBD1, 6 bases. V gave up 3 bases and J gave up 6 bases, with 14 bases separating them. Germline V gives CDR1 SEHNR, CDR2 FQNEAQ (reference sequence). CDR3 length: 14 residues. CDR3 in amino acids: CASSFLGQFHGYTF. The CDR3 coding sequence is TGTGCCAGCAGCTTCCTCGGACAGTTCCATGGCTACACCTTC.

This chain connects TRBV27 to TRBJ2-6; D is possibly TRBD1 (6 bases). In germline, CDR1 is MNHEY, CDR2 SMNVEV (reference sequence). V was trimmed by 8 bases and J by 1 base, leaving 15 bases between them. The CDR3 runs to 16 residues. This chain's CDR3 is CASGPNRASGANVLTF. The CDR3 nucleotides read TGTGCCAGCGGCCCGAACAGGGCATCTGGGGCCAACGTCCTGACTTTC.